The source of this T cell receptor (beta chain) is a study of OX40 agonist ivuxolimab in advanced cancers. Background on the study: Ivuxolimab, which is an agonistic anti-OX40 (CD134) antibody, was administered to the patients. Every 2 weeks, patients received ivuxolimab intravenously, dosed at 0.01 to 10 mg/kg.

CDR3 length equals 16 residues. V was trimmed by 7 bases and J by 0 bases, leaving 15 bases between them. Germline V gene data show CDR1 as MDHEN and CDR2 as SYDVKM. Study-wide results and caveats: Average numbers of expanded clones were greater in CD8+ T cells than in CD4+.

As to this clone: Its matching antigen is unknown.

Cycle 7 day 1, cycle 4 day 1, and baseline were the timepoints at which blood was sampled. The table came from immunoSEQ multiplex PCR; TCRdb's copy has only in-frame clones and leaves some out. The sample gives over 20,000 clones, 75% to 80% of which show up once; roughly 26% is in the top ten. The J gene is TRBJ2-2, the V gene TRBV28; possible D gene TRBD2, 7 bases. This receptor was obtained from an adult with an advanced solid tumor such as melanoma, head and neck, liver or kidney cancer. Source: CD4+ or CD8+ T cells sorted from blood, taken in a trial of the OX40 agonist ivuxolimab. CDR3 sequence: CASIMGGASNTGELFF. Written as DNA, the CDR3 is TGTGCCAGCATCATGGGGGGGGCCTCGAACACCGGGGAGCTGTTTTTT.